These T cell receptor beta chains were read from a single sample in a study of shared clonotypes between healthy human individuals. Only in-frame clones appear in the TCRdb table, and some are missing; sequencing was by immunoSEQ multiplex PCR. The sample shows a few hundred thousand clones, less than 80% of them seen only once. Material for sequencing was PBMCs. The receptors were sampled from a woman aged 40 to 50 in good health. Some clones in this sample may be carry-over from other donors' samples. CDR3s include the opening cysteine and the closing phenylalanine or tryptophan. The D gene is left open where the match is weak. Expanded clones are given a class, and other clones once, few, many or no size at all.

abundance	j_gene	v_gene	d_gene	CDR3nt	CDR3aa
few	TRBJ1-1	TRBV19	TRBD1	TGTGCCAGTAGTACGGACAGGCGGAACACTGAAGCTTTCTTT	CASSTDRRNTEAFF
-	TRBJ1-5	TRBV19	-	TGTGCCAGTAGTATACCAACAGGGCGCAATCAGCCCCAGCATTTT	CASSIPTGRNQPQHF
-	TRBJ1-1	TRBV28	TRBD1	TGTGCCAGCAGGATTGGACAGGGTTCGGCTTTCTTT	CASRIGQGSAFF
-	TRBJ2-3	TRBV19	TRBD2	TGTGCCAGTACCGGGCGGCTAGCGGGAGATGATACGCAGTATTTT	CASTGRLAGDDTQYF
-	TRBJ2-7	TRBV4-2	TRBD2	TGTGCCAGCAGCCAAGAACTAGCGGGGACCTACGAGCAGTACTTC	CASSQELAGTYEQYF
-	TRBJ2-1	TRBV11-2	TRBD2	TGTGCCAGCAGCCCGCAGCTAGCGGGGTTCTACAATGAGCAGTTCTTC	CASSPQLAGFYNEQFF
-	TRBJ1-5	TRBV13	-	TGTGCCAGCAGCTTAGGTAGGGGGCAGCCCCAGCATTTT	CASSLGRGQPQHF
-	TRBJ2-5	TRBV7-7	TRBD1	TGTGCCAGCAGCCTGAGAGCCGGGACAGGCGGAGAGACCCAGTACTTC	CASSLRAGTGGETQYF
-	TRBJ1-5	TRBV7-3	-	TGTGCCAGCAGCTCCAGGGTAGGTCAGCCCCAGCATTTT	CASSSRVGQPQHF
few	TRBJ1-1	TRBV5-6	-	TGTGCCAGCAGTAGGACGGCGAACACTGAAGCTTTCTTT	CASSRTANTEAFF